This entry describes one T cell receptor (beta chain). The sample belongs to a study of blood T cell repertoires in COVID-19. In the source study's methods: Reference gene primer amplification in the assay estimated nucleated cell counts. Generated by immunoSEQ multiplex PCR, the TCRdb table keeps only in-frame clones and is missing some. That table supplies the V and J calls and clone size; D and trimming were determined from the DNA. The sample shows some 88,000 clones, roughly three quarters of them seen only once. The CDR3 extends over 14 amino acids. V lost 6 bases to trimming and J lost 5 bases, with 16 bases between them. CDR1 KGHSH and CDR2 LQKENI come from the germline V gene.

Source material: peripheral blood. The origin of this receptor is a human donor in a cohort sampled during active COVID-19. The V and J genes are TRBV18 and TRBJ2-5; D possibly corresponds to TRBD2 (6 bases). The CDR3 here is CASSVEPAGETQYF. The CDR3 nucleotides are TGTGCCAGCTCCGTGGAGCCGGCGGGGGAGACCCAGTACTTC.